The clone carrying this T cell receptor beta chain was detected a few times. TCRdb re-called the 5' RACE reads with MiXCR, one entry per CDR3 protein. The repertoire holds approximately 290,000 distinct CDR3 sequences, approximately 16% seen once, with roughly a fifth in the top ten. Per germline, CDR1 MNHEY and CDR2 SVGAGI. The ends lost 5 bases at V and 8 bases at J; junction bases unmatched: 5. This CDR3 spans 14 amino acids. These data come from a study of T-cell memory formation after mild COVID-19. The sequence was collected from a man younger than 35 who had mild COVID-19 (a few samples of this study predate the infection). Cell type and time point are not known. Material for sequencing was PBMCs or a T cell subset sorted from them (not recorded which). This chain joins TRBV6-5 and TRBJ2-1; 11 positions match TRBD1. The DNA of the CDR3 is TGTGCCAGCAGTAGGACAGGGGGCTCCCATGAGCAGTTCTTC. Translation: CASSRTGGSHEQFF.